The clone carrying this T cell receptor beta chain appeared a single time. The sample comes from a study of blood T cell repertoires in COVID-19. About the research overall: In each case, the material was cDNA or gDNA derived from T cells, B-cell-depleted T cells, or PBMCs.

In the original processing: Using reference gene primer amplification, nucleated cell counts were estimated. Repertoires were generated with immunoSEQ multiplex PCR, while TCRdb's copy carries only in-frame clones and drops some. V and J calls and clone size are copied from that table; D and trimming were computed from the DNA. The sample contains hundreds of thousands of clones, around 90% of which appear only once. V lost 6 bases and J lost 5, with 16 bases in between. Germline V lookup: CDR1 MDHEN, CDR2 SYDVKM. This CDR3 is built from 14 residues. Recruitment covered roughly 24 US areas and drew participants whose ages spanned roughly 18 to 90 years.

The sequence was obtained from a woman between 25 and 40 years old who had recovered from COVID-19. V is TRBV28 and J is TRBJ1-2; a possible D gene is TRBD1 (5 bases). The material sequenced was PBMCs or T cells enriched from blood (not recorded which). CDR3 DNA sequence: TGTGCCAGCAGACGTGCAGGGTTAGGGTATGGCTACACCTTC. Translation gives CASRRAGLGYGYTF.